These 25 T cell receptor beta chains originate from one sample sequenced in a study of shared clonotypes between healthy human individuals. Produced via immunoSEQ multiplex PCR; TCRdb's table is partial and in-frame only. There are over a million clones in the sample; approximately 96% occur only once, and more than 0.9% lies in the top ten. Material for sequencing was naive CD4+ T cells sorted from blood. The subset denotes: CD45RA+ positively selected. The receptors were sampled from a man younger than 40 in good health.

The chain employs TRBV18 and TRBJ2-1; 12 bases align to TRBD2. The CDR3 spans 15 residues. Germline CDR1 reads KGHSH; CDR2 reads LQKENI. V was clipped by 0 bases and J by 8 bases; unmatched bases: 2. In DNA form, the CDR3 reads TGTGCCAGCTCACCACCGACTAGCGGGAGATATGAGCAGTTCTTC. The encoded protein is CASSPPTSGRYEQFF.

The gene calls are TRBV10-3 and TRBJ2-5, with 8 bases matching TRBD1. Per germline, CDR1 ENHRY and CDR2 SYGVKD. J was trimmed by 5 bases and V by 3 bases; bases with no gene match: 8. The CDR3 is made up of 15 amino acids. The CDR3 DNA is TGTGCCATCAGTGAACAGGGGGAAGCTTGGGAGACCCAGTACTTC. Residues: CAISEQGEAWETQYF.

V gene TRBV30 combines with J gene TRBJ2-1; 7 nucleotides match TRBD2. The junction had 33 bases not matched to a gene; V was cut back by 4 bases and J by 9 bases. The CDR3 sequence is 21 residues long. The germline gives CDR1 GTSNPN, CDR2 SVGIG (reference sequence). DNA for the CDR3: TGTGCCTGGACCCAACCCACCTTCGGCGGTCGCGGGAGACGCCGGTCGGGTGAGCAGTTCTTC. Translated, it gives CAWTQPTFGGRGRRRSGEQFF. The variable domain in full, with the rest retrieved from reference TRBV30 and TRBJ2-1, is SQTIHQWPATLVQPVGSPLSLECTVEGTSNPNLYWYRQAAGRGLQLLFYSVGIGQISSEVPQNLSASRPQDRQFILSSKKLLLSDSGFYLCAWTQPTFGGRGRRRSGEQFFGPGTRLTVL.

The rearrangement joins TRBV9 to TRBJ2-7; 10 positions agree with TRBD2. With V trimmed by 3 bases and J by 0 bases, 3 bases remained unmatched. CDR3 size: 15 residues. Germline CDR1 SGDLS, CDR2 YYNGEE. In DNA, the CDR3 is TGTGCCAGCAGCGCTGGACTAGCGGCCTCCTACGAGCAGTACTTC. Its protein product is CASSAGLAASYEQYF. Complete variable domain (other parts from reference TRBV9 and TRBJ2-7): DSGVTQTPKHLITATGQRVTLRCSPRSGDLSVYWYQQSLDQGLQFLIQYYNGEERAKGNILERFSAQQFPDLHSELNLSSLELGDSALYFCASSAGLAASYEQYFGPGTRLTVT.

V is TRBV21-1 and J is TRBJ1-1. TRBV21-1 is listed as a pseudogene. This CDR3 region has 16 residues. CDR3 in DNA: TGTGCCAGCACCCTAAGGGCGGGGTTTGGGAACACTGAAGCTTTCTTT. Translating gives CASTLRAGFGNTEAFF.

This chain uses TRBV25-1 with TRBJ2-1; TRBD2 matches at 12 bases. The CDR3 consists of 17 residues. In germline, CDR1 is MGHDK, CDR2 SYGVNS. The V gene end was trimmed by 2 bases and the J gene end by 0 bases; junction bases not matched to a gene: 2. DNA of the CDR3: TGTGCCAGCAGTGAACTAGCGGGAGGGCCCTCCTACAATGAGCAGTTCTTC. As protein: CASSELAGGPSYNEQFF.

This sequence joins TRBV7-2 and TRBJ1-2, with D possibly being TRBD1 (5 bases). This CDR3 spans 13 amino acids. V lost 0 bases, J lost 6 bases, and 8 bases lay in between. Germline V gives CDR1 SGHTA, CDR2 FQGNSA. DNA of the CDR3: TGTGCCAGCAGCTTAGCGGGCAGGGATGGCTACACCTTC. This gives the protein CASSLAGRDGYTF.

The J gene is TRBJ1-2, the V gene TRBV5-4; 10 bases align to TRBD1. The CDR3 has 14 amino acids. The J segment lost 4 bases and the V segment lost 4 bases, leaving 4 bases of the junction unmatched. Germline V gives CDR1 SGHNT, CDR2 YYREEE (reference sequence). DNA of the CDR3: TGTGCCAGCAGCGAAGGACAGGGGGGCTATGGCTACACCTTC. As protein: CASSEGQGGYGYTF.

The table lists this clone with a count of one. CDR3 amino acids: CASSLAGIEKLFF. In DNA, the CDR3 is TGTGCCAGCAGCTTGGCCGGGATTGAAAAACTGTTTTTT. This chain uses TRBV5-4 with TRBJ1-4; D is uncertain. Germline V gene sequence: CDR1 SGHNT, CDR2 YYREEE (reference sequence). The V end was cut by 0 bases, the J end by 7 bases, with 7 bases between. The CDR3 has 13 amino acids.

The CDR3 region is CASRSGPGTGELFF. The CDR3 DNA follows: TGTGCCAGCCGGTCCGGTCCCGGCACCGGGGAGCTGTTTTTT. V usage is TRBV9 and J usage is TRBJ2-2; D unresolved. V shed 7 bases and J shed 4 bases, with 14 bases lying between them. Germline V gene data show CDR1 as SGDLS and CDR2 as YYNGEE. The CDR3 extends over 14 amino acids. The full variable domain, its missing parts supplied by reference TRBV9 and TRBJ2-2, is DSGVTQTPKHLITATGQRVTLRCSPRSGDLSVYWYQQSLDQGLQFLIQYYNGEERAKGNILERFSAQQFPDLHSELNLSSLELGDSALYFCASRSGPGTGELFFGEGSRLTVL.

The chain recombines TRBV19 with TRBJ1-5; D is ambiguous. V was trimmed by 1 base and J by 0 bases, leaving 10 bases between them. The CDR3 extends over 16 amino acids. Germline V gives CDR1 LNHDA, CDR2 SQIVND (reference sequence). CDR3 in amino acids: CASSIVRTYSNQPQHF. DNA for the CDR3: TGTGCCAGTAGTATAGTACGTACCTATAGCAATCAGCCCCAGCATTTT.

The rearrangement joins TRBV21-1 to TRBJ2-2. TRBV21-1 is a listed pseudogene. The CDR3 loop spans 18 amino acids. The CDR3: CASSPRERPGSNTGELFF. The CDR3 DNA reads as TGTGCCAGCAGCCCAAGGGAGAGGCCAGGGTCGAACACCGGGGAGCTGTTTTTT.

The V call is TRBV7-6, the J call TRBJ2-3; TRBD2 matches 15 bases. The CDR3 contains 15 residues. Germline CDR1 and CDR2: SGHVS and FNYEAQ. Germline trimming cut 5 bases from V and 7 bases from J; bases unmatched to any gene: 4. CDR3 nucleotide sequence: TGTGCCAGCAGCACCGGACTAGCGGGAGGGAATACGCAGTATTTT. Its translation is CASSTGLAGGNTQYF.

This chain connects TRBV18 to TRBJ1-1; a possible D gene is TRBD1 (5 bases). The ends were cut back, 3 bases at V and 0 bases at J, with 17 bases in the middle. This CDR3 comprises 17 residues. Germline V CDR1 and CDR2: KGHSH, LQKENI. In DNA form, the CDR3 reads TGTGCCAGCTCACCCCTCAAGGCTCAGACAGTGAACACTGAAGCTTTCTTT. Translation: CASSPLKAQTVNTEAFF.

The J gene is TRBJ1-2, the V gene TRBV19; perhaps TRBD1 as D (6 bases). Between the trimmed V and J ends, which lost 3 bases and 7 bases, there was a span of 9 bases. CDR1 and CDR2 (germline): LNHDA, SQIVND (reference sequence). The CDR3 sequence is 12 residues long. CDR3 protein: CASSMGQVGYTF. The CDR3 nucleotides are TGTGCCAGTAGTATGGGACAAGTTGGCTACACCTTC.

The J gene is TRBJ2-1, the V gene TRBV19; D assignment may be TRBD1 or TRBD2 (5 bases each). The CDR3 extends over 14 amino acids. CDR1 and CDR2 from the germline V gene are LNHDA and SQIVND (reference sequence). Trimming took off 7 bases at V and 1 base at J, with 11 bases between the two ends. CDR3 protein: CASTIEGSYNEQFF. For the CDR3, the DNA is TGTGCCAGTACTATCGAGGGGTCCTACAATGAGCAGTTCTTC. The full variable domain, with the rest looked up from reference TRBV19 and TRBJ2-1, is DGGITQSPKYLFRKEGQNVTLSCEQNLNHDAMYWYRQDPGQGLRLIYYSQIVNDFQKGDIAEGYSVSREKKESFPLTVTSAQKNPTAFYLCASTIEGSYNEQFFGPGTRLTVL.

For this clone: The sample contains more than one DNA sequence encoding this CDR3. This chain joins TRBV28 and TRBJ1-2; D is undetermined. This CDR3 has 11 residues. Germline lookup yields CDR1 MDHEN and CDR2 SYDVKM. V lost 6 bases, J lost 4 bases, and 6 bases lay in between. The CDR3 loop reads CASSTIYGYTF. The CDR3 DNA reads TGTGCCAGCAGCACCATCTATGGCTACACCTTC.

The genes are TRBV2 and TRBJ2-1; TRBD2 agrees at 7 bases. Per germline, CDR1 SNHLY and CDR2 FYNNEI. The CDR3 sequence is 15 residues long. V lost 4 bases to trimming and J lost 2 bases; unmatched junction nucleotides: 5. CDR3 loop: CASSVSGRAYNEQFF. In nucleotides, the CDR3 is TGTGCCAGCAGTGTTTCAGGGAGGGCCTACAATGAGCAGTTCTTC.

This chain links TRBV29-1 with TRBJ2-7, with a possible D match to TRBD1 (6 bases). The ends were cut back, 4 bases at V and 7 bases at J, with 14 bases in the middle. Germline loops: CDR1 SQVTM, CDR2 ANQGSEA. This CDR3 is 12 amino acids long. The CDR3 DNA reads TGCAGCGTTGGGCGGACAGACCAAGAGCAGTACTTC. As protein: CSVGRTDQEQYF.

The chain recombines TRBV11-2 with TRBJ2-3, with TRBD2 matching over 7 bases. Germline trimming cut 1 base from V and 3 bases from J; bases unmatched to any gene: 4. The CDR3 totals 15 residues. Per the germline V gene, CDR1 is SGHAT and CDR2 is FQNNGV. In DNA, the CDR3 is TGTGCCAGCAGCTTAGGGTCTAGCGGAACAGATACGCAGTATTTT. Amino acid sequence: CASSLGSSGTDTQYF. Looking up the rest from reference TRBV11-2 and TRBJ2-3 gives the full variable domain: EAGVAQSPRYKIIEKRQSVAFWCNPISGHATLYWYQQILGQGPKLLIQFQNNGVVDDSQLPKDRFSAERLKGVDSTLKIQPAKLEDSAVYLCASSLGSSGTDTQYFGPGTRLTVL.

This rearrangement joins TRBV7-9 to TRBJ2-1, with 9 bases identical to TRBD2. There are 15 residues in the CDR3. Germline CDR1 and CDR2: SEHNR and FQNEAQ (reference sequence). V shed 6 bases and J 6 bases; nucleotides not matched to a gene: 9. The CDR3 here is CASRGAGGSVNEQFF. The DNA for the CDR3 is TGTGCCAGCAGGGGAGCGGGAGGCTCGGTCAATGAGCAGTTCTTC. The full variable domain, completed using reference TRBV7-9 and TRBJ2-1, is DTGVSQNPRHKITKRGQNVTFRCDPISEHNRLYWYRQTLGQGPEFLTYFQNEAQLEKSRLLSDRFSAERPKGSFSTLEIQRTEQGDSAMYLCASRGAGGSVNEQFFGPGTRLTVL.

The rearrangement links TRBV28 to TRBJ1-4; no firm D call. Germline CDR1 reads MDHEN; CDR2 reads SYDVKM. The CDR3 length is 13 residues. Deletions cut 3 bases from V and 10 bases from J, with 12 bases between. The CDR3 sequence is CASSFENWGKLFF. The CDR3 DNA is TGTGCCAGCAGTTTTGAAAACTGGGGAAAACTGTTTTTT. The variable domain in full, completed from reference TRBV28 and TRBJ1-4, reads DVKVTQSSRYLVKRTGEKVFLECVQDMDHENMFWYRQDPGLGLRLIYFSYDVKMKEKGDIPEGYSVSREKKERFSLILESASTNQTSMYLCASSFENWGKLFFGSGTQLSVL.

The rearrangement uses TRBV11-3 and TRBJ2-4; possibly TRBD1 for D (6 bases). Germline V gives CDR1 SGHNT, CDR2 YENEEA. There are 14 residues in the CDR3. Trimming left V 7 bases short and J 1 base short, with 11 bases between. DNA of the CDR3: TGTGCCAGCAAAGGGGGAAGTGCCAAAAACATTCAGTACTTC. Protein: CASKGGSAKNIQYF.

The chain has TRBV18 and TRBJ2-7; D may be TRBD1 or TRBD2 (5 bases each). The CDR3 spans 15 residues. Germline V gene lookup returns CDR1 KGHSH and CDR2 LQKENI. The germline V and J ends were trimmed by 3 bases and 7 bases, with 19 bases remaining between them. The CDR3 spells CASSPLSRTEGEQYF. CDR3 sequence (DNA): TGTGCCAGCTCACCTCTGTCCAGGACCGAGGGGGAGCAGTACTTC.

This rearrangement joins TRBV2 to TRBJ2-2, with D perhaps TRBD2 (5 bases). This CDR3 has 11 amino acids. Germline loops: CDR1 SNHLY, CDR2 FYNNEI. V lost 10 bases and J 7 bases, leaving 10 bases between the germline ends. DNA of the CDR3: TGTGCCACCGGCGCGGGCGGGGAGCTGTTTTTT. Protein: CATGAGGELFF.